These 28 T cell receptor beta chains were all obtained from the same sample, sequenced in a study of T cell clusters in autoimmune cytopenias. Multiplex touch-down PCR amplified TRB using TRB-A and TRB-B pools in one tube. TCRdb re-called the multiplex PCR reads; every CDR3 protein appears as one record, without DNA. The listing contains 3,100 or so distinct CDR3 sequences. Each sample's input was around 250 ng genomic DNA, some 40,000 genome equivalents. Material for sequencing was peripheral blood. These receptors were taken from a human donor with an autoimmune cytopenia or autoimmune hepatitis (not recorded which).

Measured by frequency, this clonotype is medium-sized. V usage is TRBV5-4 and J usage is TRBJ2-3; the D gene TCRdb calls, TRBD1, cannot be checked with no DNA. CDR3 length: 14 amino acids. From germline, CDR1 is SGHNT and CDR2 YYREEE (reference sequence). This CDR3 reads CASSWTGGEDTQYF.

Judged by frequency, this clonotype is medium-sized. The CDR3 spells CASSLMGSHEQYF. This chain uses TRBV5-6 with TRBJ2-7; TCRdb lists TRBD1, though no DNA is available to test this call. The V gene's germline CDR1 is SGHDT and CDR2 YYEEEE. The CDR3 totals 13 residues. Supplemented by reference TRBV5-6 and TRBJ2-7, the full variable domain reads DAGVTQSPTHLIKTRGQQVTLRCSPKSGHDTVSWYQQALGQGPQFIFQYYEEEERQRGNFPDRFSGHQFPNYSSELNVNALLLGDSALYLCASSLMGSHEQYFGPGTRLTVT.

The V gene is TRBV30, the J gene TRBJ2-7; without DNA, the TCRdb call of TRBD1 cannot be checked. Looked up from germline, CDR1 is GTSNPN and CDR2 is SVGIG (reference sequence). The CDR3 is made up of 11 amino acids. The CDR3 sequence is CARSTGYEQYF.

The genes are TRBV12-3 or TRBV12-4 and TRBJ2-1; without DNA, the TCRdb call of TRBD2 cannot be checked. The CDR3 consists of 16 residues. The CDR3 loop reads CASSPMGSSHYNEQFF.

Its frequency marks this clonotype as medium-sized. V gene TRBV30 combines with J gene TRBJ2-7. The germline gives CDR1 GTSNPN, CDR2 SVGIG (reference sequence). The CDR3 covers 12 residues. CDR3 amino acids: CAWSVRLYEQYF.

According to its frequency, this clonotype is medium-sized. The chain combines TRBV12-3 or TRBV12-4 with TRBJ1-4. The CDR3 is made up of 12 amino acids. The CDR3 sequence is CASSLSNEKLFF.

The chain recombines TRBV13 with TRBJ1-1; checking the TCRdb D call of TRBD1 is not possible without DNA. Germline values: CDR1 PRHDT, CDR2 FYEKMQ (reference sequence). The CDR3 sequence is 15 residues long. The CDR3 loop is CASSTGTGANTEAFF. Together with reference TRBV13 and TRBJ1-1, the CDR3 gives the full variable domain: AAGVIQSPRHLIKEKRETATLKCYPIPRHDTVYWYQQGPGQDPQFLISFYEKMQSDKGSIPDRFSAQQFSDYHSELNMSSLELGDSALYFCASSTGTGANTEAFFGQGTRLTVV.

This clonotype is deemed medium-sized (0.01 to 0.1%) by its frequency. CDR3 protein: CASSYRTRLVDGYTF. This rearrangement joins TRBV27 to TRBJ1-2; without DNA, the TCRdb call of TRBD1 cannot be checked. The CDR3 sequence is 15 residues long. CDR1 MNHEY and CDR2 SMNVEV come from the germline V gene (reference sequence).

The chain carries TRBV12-3 or TRBV12-4 and TRBJ1-2; there is no DNA to check the TCRdb D call of TRBD1. There are 12 residues in the CDR3. The CDR3: CASSPGNYGYTF.

This clonotype counts as medium-sized by frequency. The rearrangement links TRBV12-3 or TRBV12-4 to TRBJ1-5. This CDR3 has 13 amino acids. The CDR3 reads CASSLREGQPQHF.

Its frequency marks this clonotype as hyperexpanded (1% or more). The V and J genes are TRBV29-1 and TRBJ2-7; TCRdb outputs TRBD1, but without DNA this stays unchecked. The CDR3 sequence is 13 residues long. Germline loops: CDR1 SQVTM, CDR2 ANQGSEA. Here the CDR3 reads CSVGQGSLYEQYF.

The rearrangement uses TRBV18 and TRBJ2-3. The germline V gene has CDR1 KGHSH and CDR2 LQKENI. The CDR3 runs 13 residues. CDR3 protein: CASSPMYTDTQYF.

The J gene is TRBJ2-3, the V gene TRBV30; no DNA is available, so the TRBD1 call from TCRdb remains unchecked. Germline CDR1 GTSNPN, CDR2 SVGIG (reference sequence). The CDR3 extends over 15 amino acids. CDR3 protein: CAWSLTGGRTDTQYF.

Frequency places this clonotype as medium-sized. The CDR3 region is CASSDRYGYTF. The chain uses TRBV6-4 and TRBJ1-2. The CDR3 covers 11 residues. Germline V gives CDR1 MRHNA, CDR2 SNTAGT.

This clonotype is classed as medium-sized by frequency. The chain is built from TRBV13 and TRBJ2-7; the D gene TCRdb calls, TRBD1, cannot be checked with no DNA. The CDR3 totals 14 residues. Per the germline V gene, CDR1 is PRHDT and CDR2 is FYEKMQ (reference sequence). CDR3: CASSFGTEQYEQYF.

Considering frequency, this clonotype is medium-sized. V is TRBV6-5 and J is TRBJ1-6; as DNA is missing, the TRBD1 call by TCRdb cannot be tested. The CDR3 is 13 residues long. Germline V gene data show CDR1 as MNHEY and CDR2 as SVGAGI. The CDR3 here is CASSSTGISPLHF.

This rearrangement joins TRBV12-3 or TRBV12-4 to TRBJ2-3. This CDR3 comprises 11 residues. The CDR3 region is CASSLSDTQYF.

The chain is built from TRBV29-1 and TRBJ1-2. Germline CDR1 reads SQVTM; CDR2 reads ANQGSEA. CDR3 length: 12 amino acids. This chain's CDR3 is CSVSSGLYGYTF.

This clonotype is called medium-sized (0.01 to 0.1%) based on its frequency. V usage is TRBV19 and J usage is TRBJ2-5. CDR1 is LNHDA, CDR2 SQIVND, per germline (reference sequence). CDR3 size: 14 residues. The CDR3 here is CASSKRTSQETQYF.

J is TRBJ2-7 and V is TRBV27; TCRdb indicates TRBD1, and absent DNA this call remains unverified. The V gene's germline CDR1 is MNHEY and CDR2 SMNVEV (reference sequence). The CDR3 runs 16 residues. The CDR3: CASSSGWPEQGTEQYF.

The V call is TRBV6-5, the J call TRBJ1-5. This CDR3 region has 13 residues. Looked up from germline, CDR1 is MNHEY and CDR2 is SVGAGI. The CDR3 reads CASSEEIGQPQHF.

This clonotype is medium-sized by frequency. This chain uses TRBV6-5 with TRBJ2-1; the TCRdb call, TRBD1, lacks DNA for checking. Germline CDR1 and CDR2: MNHEY and SVGAGI. The CDR3 spans 15 residues. The CDR3 protein is CASSYSPTGRNEQFF.

The J gene is TRBJ1-5, the V gene TRBV19; checking the TCRdb D call of TRBD1 is not possible without DNA. From germline, CDR1 is LNHDA and CDR2 SQIVND (reference sequence). The CDR3 length is 13 residues. The CDR3 spells CASRGQFNQPQHF.

The chain combines TRBV11-3 with TRBJ2-7; TCRdb's D call of TRBD1 is untestable without DNA. Germline assignment: CDR1 SGHNT and CDR2 YENEEA. The CDR3 spans 19 residues. The CDR3 sequence is CASSLFGGQGATSSYEQYF.

The chain links TRBV11-3 to TRBJ1-6; TCRdb names TRBD1, which stays unverified in the absence of DNA. The CDR3 spans 14 residues. The germline V gene has CDR1 SGHNT and CDR2 YENEEA. CDR3 in amino acids: CASSFRQGGSPLHF.

This clonotype is deemed medium-sized (0.01 to 0.1%) by its frequency. This chain uses TRBV6-5 with TRBJ2-1; TCRdb indicates TRBD2, and absent DNA this call remains unverified. Germline lookup yields CDR1 MNHEY and CDR2 SVGAGI. The CDR3 has 14 amino acids. The CDR3 here is CASSLAAAYNEQFF.

This clonotype is medium-sized by frequency. The rearrangement links TRBV30 to TRBJ2-1; absent DNA, TCRdb's TRBD2 call cannot be checked. CDR1 and CDR2 from the germline V gene are GTSNPN and SVGIG (reference sequence). The CDR3 loop spans 15 amino acids. The CDR3 sequence is CAWRDLLAGGVEQFF.

The V call is TRBV11-3, the J call TRBJ2-5; TCRdb names TRBD1, which stays unverified in the absence of DNA. Germline V CDR1 and CDR2: SGHNT, YENEEA. The CDR3 is 17 amino acids. CDR3 amino acids: CASSLATTGGLQETQYF. The full variable domain, in which reference TRBV11-3 and TRBJ2-5 provide the parts outside the CDR3, is EAGVVQSPRYKIIEKKQPVAFWCNPISGHNTLYWYLQNLGQGPELLIRYENEEAVDDSQLPKDRFSAERLKGVDSTLKIQPAELGDSAVYLCASSLATTGGLQETQYFGPGTRLLVL.